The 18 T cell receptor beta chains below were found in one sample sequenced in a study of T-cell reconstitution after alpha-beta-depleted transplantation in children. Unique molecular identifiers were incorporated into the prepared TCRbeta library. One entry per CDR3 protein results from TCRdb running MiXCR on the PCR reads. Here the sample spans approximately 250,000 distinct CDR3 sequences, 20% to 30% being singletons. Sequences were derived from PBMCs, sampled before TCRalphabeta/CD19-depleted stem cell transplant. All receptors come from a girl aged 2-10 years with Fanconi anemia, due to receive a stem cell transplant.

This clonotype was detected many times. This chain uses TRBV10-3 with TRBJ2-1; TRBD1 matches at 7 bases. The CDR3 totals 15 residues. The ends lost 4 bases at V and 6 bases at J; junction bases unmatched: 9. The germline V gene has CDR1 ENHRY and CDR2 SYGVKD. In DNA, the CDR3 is TGTGCCATCAGTGTACAGGGGCCGGCCCTCAATGAGCAGTTCTTC. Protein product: CAISVQGPALNEQFF.

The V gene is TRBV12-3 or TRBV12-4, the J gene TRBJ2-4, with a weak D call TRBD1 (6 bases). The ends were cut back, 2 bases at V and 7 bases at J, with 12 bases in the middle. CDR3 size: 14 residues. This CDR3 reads CASSLPTGWNIQYF. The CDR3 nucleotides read TGTGCCAGCAGTTTACCCACAGGGTGGAACATTCAGTACTTC.

The CDR3 sequence is CASNRRLAGGPEQYF. CDR3 DNA sequence: TGTGCCAGTAACCGCAGACTAGCGGGAGGTCCTGAGCAGTACTTC. V usage is TRBV30 and J usage is TRBJ2-7; 13 bases are shared with TRBD2. Germline loops: CDR1 GTSNPN, CDR2 SVGIG (reference sequence). V was pared by 8 bases and J by 7 bases, with 14 bases of the junction left unmatched. The CDR3 length is 15 residues.

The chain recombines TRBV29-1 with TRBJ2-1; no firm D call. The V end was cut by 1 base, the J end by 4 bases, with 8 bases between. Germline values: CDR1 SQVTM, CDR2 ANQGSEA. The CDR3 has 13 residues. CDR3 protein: CSVEGLKYNEQFF. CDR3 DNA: TGCAGCGTTGAAGGTTTAAAATACAATGAGCAGTTCTTC.

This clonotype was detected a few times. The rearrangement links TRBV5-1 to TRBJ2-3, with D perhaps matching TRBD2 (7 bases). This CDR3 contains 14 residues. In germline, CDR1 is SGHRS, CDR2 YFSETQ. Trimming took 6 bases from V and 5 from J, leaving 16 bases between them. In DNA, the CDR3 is TGCGCCAGCACCCGAGGGGGGGCCAGAGATACGCAGTATTTT. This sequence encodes CASTRGGARDTQYF.

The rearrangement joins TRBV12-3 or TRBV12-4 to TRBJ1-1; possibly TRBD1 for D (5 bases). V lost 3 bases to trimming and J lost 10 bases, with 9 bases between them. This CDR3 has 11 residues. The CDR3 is CASSFNRPAFF. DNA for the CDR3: TGTGCCAGCAGTTTTAACAGGCCAGCTTTCTTT.

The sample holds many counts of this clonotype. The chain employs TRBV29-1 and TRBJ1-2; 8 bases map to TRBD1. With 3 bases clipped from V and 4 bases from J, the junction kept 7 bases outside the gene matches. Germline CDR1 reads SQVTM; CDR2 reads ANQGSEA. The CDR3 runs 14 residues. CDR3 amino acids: CSVDGNRGGYGYTF. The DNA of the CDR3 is TGCAGCGTTGATGGAAACAGGGGGGGCTATGGCTACACCTTC.

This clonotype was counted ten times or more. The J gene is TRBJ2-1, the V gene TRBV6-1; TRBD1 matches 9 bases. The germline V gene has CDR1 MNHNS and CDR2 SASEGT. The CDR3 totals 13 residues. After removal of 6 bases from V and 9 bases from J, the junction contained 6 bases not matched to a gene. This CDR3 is CASSPGTGIEQFF. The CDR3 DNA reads TGTGCCAGCAGCCCCGGGACAGGGATTGAGCAGTTCTTC.

The CDR3, as DNA: TGTGCCATCAGTGAGCCAGCGGGGGCCACAGATACGCAGTATTTT. The encoded protein is CAISEPAGATDTQYF. The chain employs TRBV10-3 and TRBJ2-3; 8 bases match TRBD2. This CDR3 is built from 15 residues. The germline V gene encodes CDR1 ENHRY and CDR2 SYGVKD. J gave up 2 bases and V 2 bases, and 3 bases lay outside the gene matches.

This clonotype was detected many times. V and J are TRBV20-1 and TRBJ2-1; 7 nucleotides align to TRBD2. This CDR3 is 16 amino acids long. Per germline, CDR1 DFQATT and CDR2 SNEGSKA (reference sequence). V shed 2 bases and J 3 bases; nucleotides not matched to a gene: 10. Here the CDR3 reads CSARRTTSRDYNEQFF. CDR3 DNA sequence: TGCAGTGCTAGACGGACGACTAGCAGAGACTACAATGAGCAGTTCTTC.

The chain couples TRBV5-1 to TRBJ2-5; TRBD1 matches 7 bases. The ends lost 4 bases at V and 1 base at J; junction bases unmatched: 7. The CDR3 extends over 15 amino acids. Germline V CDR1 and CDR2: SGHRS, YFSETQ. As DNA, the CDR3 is TGCGCCAGCAGCCTACCCACAGGGGCCCAAGAGACCCAGTACTTC. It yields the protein CASSLPTGAQETQYF. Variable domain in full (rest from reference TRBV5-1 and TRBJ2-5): KAGVTQTPRYLIKTRGQQVTLSCSPISGHRSVSWYQQTPGQGLQFLFEYFSETQRNKGNFPGRFSGRQFSNSRSEMNVSTLELGDSALYLCASSLPTGAQETQYFGPGTRLLVL.

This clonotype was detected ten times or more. CDR3 DNA: TGCAGCGTTGATGCGGGGGGCTTAAAGAATTACAATGAGCAGTTCTTC. Translated: CSVDAGGLKNYNEQFF. The V gene is TRBV29-1, the J gene TRBJ2-1, with TRBD2 identical over 8 bases. Germline trimming cut 3 bases from V and 4 bases from J; bases unmatched to any gene: 11. Germline V gene data show CDR1 as SQVTM and CDR2 as ANQGSEA. The CDR3 is 16 residues long.

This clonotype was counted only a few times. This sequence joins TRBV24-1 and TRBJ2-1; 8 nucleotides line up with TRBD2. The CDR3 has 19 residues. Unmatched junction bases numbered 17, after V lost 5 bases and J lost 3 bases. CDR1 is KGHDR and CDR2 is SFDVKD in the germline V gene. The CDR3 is CATSGSRAGEGLRYNEQFF. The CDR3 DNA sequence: TGTGCCACCAGTGGTTCCCGAGCGGGAGAGGGGTTACGCTACAATGAGCAGTTCTTC.

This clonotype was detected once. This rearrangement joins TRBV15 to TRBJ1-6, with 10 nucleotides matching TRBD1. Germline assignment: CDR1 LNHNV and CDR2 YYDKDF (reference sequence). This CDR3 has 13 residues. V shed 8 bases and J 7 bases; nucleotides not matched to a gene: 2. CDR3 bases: TGTGCCACCGGGACAGGGGCCAATTCACCCCTCCACTTT. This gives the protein CATGTGANSPLHF.

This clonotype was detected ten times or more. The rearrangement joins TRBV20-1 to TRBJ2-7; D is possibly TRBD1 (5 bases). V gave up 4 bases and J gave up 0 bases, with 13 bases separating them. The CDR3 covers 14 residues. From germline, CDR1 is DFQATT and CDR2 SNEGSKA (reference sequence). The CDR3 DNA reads TGCAGTGCTAATGCAGGGTCTGCCTCCTACGAGCAGTACTTC. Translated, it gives CSANAGSASYEQYF.

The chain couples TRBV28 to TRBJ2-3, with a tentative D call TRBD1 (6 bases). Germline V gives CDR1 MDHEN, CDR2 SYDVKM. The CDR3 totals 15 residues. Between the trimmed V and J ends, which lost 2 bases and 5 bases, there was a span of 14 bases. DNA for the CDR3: TGTGCCAGCAGTTTACGGCAGGGGCGCGAAGATACGCAGTATTTT. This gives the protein CASSLRQGREDTQYF.

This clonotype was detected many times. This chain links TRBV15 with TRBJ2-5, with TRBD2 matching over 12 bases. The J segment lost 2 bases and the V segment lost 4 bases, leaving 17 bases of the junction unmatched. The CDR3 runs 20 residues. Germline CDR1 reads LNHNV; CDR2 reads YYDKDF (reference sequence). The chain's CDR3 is CATSIPLLAGGLPRQETQYF. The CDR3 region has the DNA TGTGCCACCAGCATTCCCCTACTAGCGGGAGGCCTCCCGAGGCAAGAGACCCAGTACTTC.

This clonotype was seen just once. This CDR3 is CASGLYSNEQFF. In DNA, the CDR3 is TGTGCTAGTGGTTTGTACAGCAATGAGCAGTTCTTC. The V and J genes are TRBV12-5 and TRBJ2-1; D is unclear. The V gene's germline CDR1 is LGHNT and CDR2 FRNRAP. Trimming pared 2 bases from V and 6 bases from J, leaving 5 bases between. The CDR3 runs to 12 residues.